The following is a TCR beta chain sequence with its context. The data originate from a study of blood T cell repertoires in COVID-19. Overall study context: The United States, Italy and Spain were the sources of the acute and convalescent COVID-19 samples.

Data came from immunoSEQ multiplex PCR; TCRdb stores just in-frame clones and leaves some out. The sample lists fewer than 200,000 clones; 81% were seen once. Looked up from germline, CDR1 is KGHSH and CDR2 is LQKENI. The V segment lost 0 bases and the J segment 5 bases; nucleotides outside the gene matches: 3. The CDR3 runs to 15 residues. Sample: peripheral blood. This TCR was recovered from a woman older than 75 with COVID-19, enrolled during active disease. The J gene is TRBJ2-7, the V gene TRBV18; 11 bases match TRBD1. This CDR3 is CASSPPKGQGDEQYF. The CDR3 DNA sequence: TGTGCCAGCTCACCACCCAAGGGACAGGGGGACGAGCAGTACTTC.